This TCR beta chain emerged from a study of shared clonotypes between healthy human individuals. Background on the study: The plates for each donor numbered three CD4 naive, three CD4 memory, two CD8 naive and one CD8 memory. Study outcomes and limitations: Rarefaction gave evidence that sorted-subset sequencing remained incomplete despite large depth.

As concerns this clone: Its antigen remains unidentified.

Per the germline V gene, CDR1 is SGHTS and CDR2 is YDEGEE. V was pared by 2 bases and J by 0 bases, with 14 bases between. CDR3 size: 16 residues. From CD4+ cells came CD45RA+ naive and CD45RA-negative memory subsets. The protocol was immunoSEQ multiplex PCR, while the TCRdb copy is restricted to in-frame clones and leaves out a portion. The table has roughly 650,000 clones, approximately 97% seen once. The TCR was taken from a woman between 25 and 40 years old in good health. V gene TRBV5-8 combines with J gene TRBJ1-2; D ambiguous. Sequencing input: naive CD4+ T cells sorted from blood. Subset in this sample: CD45RA+ positively selected. The CDR3 nucleotides read TGTGCCAGCAGCTTCGACCCGACGGCAGCTAACTATGGCTACACCTTC. This gives the protein CASSFDPTAANYGYTF.